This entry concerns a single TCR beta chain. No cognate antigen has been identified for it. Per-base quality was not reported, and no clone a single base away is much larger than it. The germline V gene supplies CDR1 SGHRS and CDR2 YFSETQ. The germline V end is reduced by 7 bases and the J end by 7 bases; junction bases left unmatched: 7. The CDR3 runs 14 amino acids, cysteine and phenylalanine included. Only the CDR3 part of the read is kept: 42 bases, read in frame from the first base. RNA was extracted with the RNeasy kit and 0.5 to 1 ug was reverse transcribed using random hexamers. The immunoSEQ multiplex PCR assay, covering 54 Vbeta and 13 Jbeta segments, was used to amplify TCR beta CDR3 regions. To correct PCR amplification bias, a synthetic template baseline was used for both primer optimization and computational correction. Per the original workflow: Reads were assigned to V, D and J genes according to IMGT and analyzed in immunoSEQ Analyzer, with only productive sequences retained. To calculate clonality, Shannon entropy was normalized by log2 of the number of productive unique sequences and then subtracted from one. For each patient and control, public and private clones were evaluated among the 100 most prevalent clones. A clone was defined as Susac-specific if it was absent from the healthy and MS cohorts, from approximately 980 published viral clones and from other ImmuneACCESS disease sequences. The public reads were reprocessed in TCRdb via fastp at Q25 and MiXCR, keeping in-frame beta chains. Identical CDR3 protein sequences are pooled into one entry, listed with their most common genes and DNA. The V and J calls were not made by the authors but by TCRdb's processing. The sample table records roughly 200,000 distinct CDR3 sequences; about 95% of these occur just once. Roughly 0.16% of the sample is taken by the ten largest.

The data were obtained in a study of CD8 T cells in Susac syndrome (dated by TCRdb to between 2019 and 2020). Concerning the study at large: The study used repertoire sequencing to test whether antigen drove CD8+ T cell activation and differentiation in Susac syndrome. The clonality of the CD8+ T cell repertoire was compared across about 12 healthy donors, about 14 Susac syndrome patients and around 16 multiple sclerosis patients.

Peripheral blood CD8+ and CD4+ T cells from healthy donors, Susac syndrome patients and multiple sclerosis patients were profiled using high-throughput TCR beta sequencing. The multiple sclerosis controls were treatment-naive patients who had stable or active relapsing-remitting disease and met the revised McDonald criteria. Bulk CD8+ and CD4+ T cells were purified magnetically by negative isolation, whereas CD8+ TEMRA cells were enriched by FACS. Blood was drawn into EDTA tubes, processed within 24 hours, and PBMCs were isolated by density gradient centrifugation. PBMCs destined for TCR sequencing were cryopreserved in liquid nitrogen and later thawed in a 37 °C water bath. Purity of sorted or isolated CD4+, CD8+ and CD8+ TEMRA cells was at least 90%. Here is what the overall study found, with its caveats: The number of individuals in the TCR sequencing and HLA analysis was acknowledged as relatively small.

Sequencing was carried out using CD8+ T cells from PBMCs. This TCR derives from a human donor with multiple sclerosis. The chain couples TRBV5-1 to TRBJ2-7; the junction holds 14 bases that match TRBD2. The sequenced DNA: TGCGCCAGCGCCGGACTAGCGGGAGGACGAGAGCAGTACTTC. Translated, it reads CASAGLAGGREQYF.